The present TCR beta chain was sequenced within a study of T cells expressing NK-cell markers. This CDR3 comprises 12 residues. Germline loops: CDR1 SGHAT, CDR2 FQNNGV. The authors made TCR beta cDNA libraries by 5'RACE template switching. This switching added a universal primer site and UMIs. TCRdb reprocessed the 5' RACE reads and keeps a single row for each CDR3 protein, giving no DNA. The table lists roughly 180,000 distinct CDR3 sequences. This chain connects TRBV11-2 to TRBJ2-1. The receptor comes from a woman between 18 and 69 years old in good health. Sequencing was performed on blood T cells: a sorted CD56 or NKG2C T cell subset, CD4+ or CD8+ T cells, or bulk PBMC T cells (not recorded which). The chain's CDR3 is CASSYLANEQFF.